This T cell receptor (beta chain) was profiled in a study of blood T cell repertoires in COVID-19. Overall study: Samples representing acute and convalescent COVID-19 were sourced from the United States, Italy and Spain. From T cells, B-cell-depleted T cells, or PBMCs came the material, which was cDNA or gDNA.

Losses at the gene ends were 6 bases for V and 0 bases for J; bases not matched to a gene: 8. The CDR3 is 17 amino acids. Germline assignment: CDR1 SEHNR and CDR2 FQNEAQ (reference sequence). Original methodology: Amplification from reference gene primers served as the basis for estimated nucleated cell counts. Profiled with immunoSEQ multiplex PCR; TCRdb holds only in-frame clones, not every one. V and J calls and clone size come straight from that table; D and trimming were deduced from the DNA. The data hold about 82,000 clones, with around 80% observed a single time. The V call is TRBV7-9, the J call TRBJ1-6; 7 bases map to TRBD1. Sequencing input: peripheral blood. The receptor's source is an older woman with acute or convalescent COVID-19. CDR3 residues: CASSNRQGSSYNSPLHF. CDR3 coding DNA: TGTGCCAGCAGTAATCGACAGGGTAGCTCCTATAATTCACCCCTCCACTTT. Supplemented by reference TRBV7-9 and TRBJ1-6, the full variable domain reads DTGVSQNPRHKITKRGQNVTFRCDPISEHNRLYWYRQTLGQGPEFLTYFQNEAQLEKSRLLSDRFSAERPKGSFSTLEIQRTEQGDSAMYLCASSNRQGSSYNSPLHFGNGTRLTVT.